This TCR beta chain appears in the sequencing data of a study of control samples from healthy donors and cancer patients. This CDR3 is 19 amino acids long. Unmatched junction bases numbered 17, after V lost 1 base and J lost 7 bases. Germline assignment: CDR1 SGHTS and CDR2 YDEGEE. Only in-frame clones appear in the TCRdb table, and some are missing; sequencing was by immunoSEQ multiplex PCR. The sample consists of about 190,000 clones, 85% to 95% of them appearing once. The chain is built from TRBV5-8 and TRBJ2-1; TRBD1 matches at 10 bases. The sequencing input was blood. This TCR was recovered from a man aged 18 to 30 in good health. CDR3 nucleotide sequence: TGTGCCAGCAGCTTGTATGTAGTAGAGGACAGGGGGATGAGGAATGAGCAGTTCTTC. It is translated as CASSLYVVEDRGMRNEQFF.